This TCR beta chain came from a study of cytomegalovirus exposure and HLA in healthy donors. Vbeta (60) and Jbeta (13) primers were used in the PCR. Some clones are missing from TCRdb's copy, which holds only in-frame ones; the method was immunoSEQ multiplex PCR. The data hold 200,000 or so clones, with roughly 80% observed a single time. General study findings and limits: The likely explanation for a cluster of highly shared sequence variants was sequencing artifact.

Germline V lookup: CDR1 SNHLY, CDR2 FYNNEI. The CDR3 is made up of 15 amino acids. V was pared by 1 base and J by 1 base, with 10 bases between. A few counts support this clone. No antigen is known for it. The chain is built from TRBV2 and TRBJ1-1, with TRBD1 as a possible D gene (5 bases). The TCR sequence derives from a woman between 25 and 40 years old in good health and CMV-seropositive. The sequencing sample was made of PBMCs. The CDR3 spells CASSEVGVGNTEAFF. The CDR3 DNA reads TGTGCCAGCAGTGAAGTAGGGGTAGGGAACACTGAAGCTTTCTTT.